Presented here are 2 T cell receptor beta chains from one specimen sequenced in a study of CD8 T cells in ankylosing spondylitis. TCRdb passed the 5' RACE reads through MiXCR, listing each CDR3 protein once. The data hold about 220,000 distinct CDR3 sequences, with approximately 24% observed a single time. Sample: blood, either unsorted or a sorted T cell fraction (not recorded which). The receptor source for this set is a male donor with ankylosing spondylitis or in good health (not recorded which).

This clonotype was observed many times. V is TRBV5-1 and J is TRBJ2-2, with D unclear. Germline CDR1 and CDR2: SGHRS and YFSETQ. Trimming removed 0 bases from V and 0 bases from J, with 3 bases in between. The CDR3 spans 14 residues. The CDR3 reads CASSLGANTGELFF. DNA of the CDR3: TGCGCCAGCAGCTTGGGCGCGAACACCGGGGAGCTGTTTTTT.

V gene TRBV20-1 combines with J gene TRBJ2-1, with 8 bases that match TRBD1. The V and J ends lost 6 bases and 4 bases, in that order; junction bases with no gene match: 8. This CDR3 is 14 amino acids long. The V gene's germline CDR1 is DFQATT and CDR2 SNEGSKA (reference sequence). In DNA, the CDR3 is TGCAGTGCCCACGACAGGGGTCGGTACAATGAGCAGTTCTTC. This gives the protein CSAHDRGRYNEQFF.